The 23 T cell receptor beta chains in this list originate from one sample, sequenced in a study of tumor-infiltrating lymphocytes in primary liver carcinoma. For each extraction, RNA and DNA were obtained together from approximately 20-30 mg of unsorted bulk tissue. With a constant-region primer, TCR beta cDNA was made from around 520 ng of total RNA. Modified slightly, ARM-PCR produced TCR beta libraries over three nested multiplex PCR rounds. The first two PCR rounds used TRBV1-TRBV30 primers with a Cbeta primer, nine to eleven cycles each. One entry per CDR3 protein results from TCRdb running MiXCR on the multiplex PCR reads. The sample consists of about 96,000 distinct CDR3 sequences, approximately 68% of them appearing once. Input material: tumor-adjacent normal liver tissue. The receptors shown here come from a man aged 35 to 55 with primary liver carcinoma and hepatitis B virus infection.

The J gene is TRBJ2-2, the V gene TRBV5-1; TRBD1 aligns across 7 bases. The CDR3 has 16 amino acids. Per the germline V gene, CDR1 is SGHRS and CDR2 is YFSETQ. V lost 4 bases, J lost 5 bases, and 11 bases stayed unmatched. CDR3 region: CASSPSPTGTTGELFF. As DNA, the CDR3 is TGCGCCAGCAGCCCAAGCCCGACAGGGACAACCGGGGAGCTGTTTTTT.

V and J are TRBV28 and TRBJ2-5; TRBD2 matches 7 bases. This CDR3 contains 13 residues. From germline, CDR1 is MDHEN and CDR2 SYDVKM. The V gene end was trimmed by 7 bases and the J gene end by 4 bases; junction bases not matched to a gene: 6. DNA for the CDR3: TGTGCCAGCACCGAGGGCGGGGGAGAGACCCAGTACTTC. As protein: CASTEGGGETQYF.

The gene calls are TRBV11-2 and TRBJ1-6; 11 bases are a match to TRBD1. The CDR3 totals 15 residues. The V gene end was trimmed by 6 bases and the J gene end by 8 bases; junction bases not matched to a gene: 6. Germline V gene sequence: CDR1 SGHAT, CDR2 FQNNGV. The DNA of the CDR3 is TGTGCCAGCAGTCGACGGACAGGGGGCTATTCACCCCTCCACTTT. Translated: CASSRRTGGYSPLHF.

About this clonotype itself: Without the conserved terminal phenylalanine or tryptophan, this CDR3 likely stems from a read error. The V and J genes are TRBV11-2 and TRBJ2-5; no clear D. V lost 8 bases and J lost 1, with 14 bases in between. This CDR3 spans 14 amino acids. Germline loops: CDR1 SGHAT, CDR2 FQNNGV. The CDR3 sequence: CASEQGPPQETQYL. DNA of the CDR3: TGTGCCAGCGAACAAGGACCCCCCCAAGAGACCCAGTACTTG.

To note about this clonotype: At one end, the junction sequence differs from germline, possibly due to a read error. J is TRBJ2-1 and V is TRBV11-2; D uncertain. Germline V CDR1 and CDR2: SGHAT, FQNNGV. The CDR3 extends over 12 amino acids. This chain's CDR3 is CAISPIGNEQFF. For the CDR3, the DNA is TGTGCCATATCACCGATAGGGAATGAGCAGTTTTTC.

In regard to this clonotype: As the CDR3 is not closed by the conserved phenylalanine or tryptophan, this likely results from a read error. The V gene is TRBV5-4, the J gene TRBJ1-5, with 9 nucleotides matching TRBD1. In germline, CDR1 is SGHNT, CDR2 YYREEE (reference sequence). The CDR3 loop spans 18 amino acids. The CDR3 nucleotides read TGTGCCAGCACCTTGGATGGGTTGGGGACAGGGAGGAATCAGCCCCAGCATTCT. Its protein is CASTLDGLGTGRNQPQHS.

A note on this clonotype: One end of the junction varies from germline; a read error may be responsible. The chain joins TRBV11-2 to TRBJ2-2; 7 bases match TRBD2. The CDR3 extends over 17 amino acids. Germline-derived CDR1 and CDR2 are SGHAT and FQNNGV. As DNA, the CDR3 is TGTGCCAACAGCTTGATCCTACGAGGGAGGGCCTTCGGGGAGCTGTTTTTT. It specifies CANSLILRGRAFGELFF.

This clonotype has ten or more counts. The gene calls are TRBV6-5 and TRBJ1-2; 7 bases line up with TRBD1. Germline V gene data show CDR1 as MNHEY and CDR2 as SVGAGI. The CDR3 totals 15 residues. The ends lost 2 bases at V and 4 bases at J; junction bases unmatched: 7. The CDR3 DNA sequence: TGTGCCAGCAGTTACGGGGACAGCACTTCCTATGGCTACACCTTC. Its protein is CASSYGDSTSYGYTF.

In the case of this clonotype: Sequence at one end of the junction differs from germline and may be a read error. This chain uses TRBV11-2 with TRBJ2-1, with a weak D call TRBD1 (6 bases). The CDR3 runs to 17 residues. The V gene's germline CDR1 is SGHAT and CDR2 FQNNGV. CDR3 sequence reads: CASSSTSGQSSYNEQFF. CDR3 DNA sequence: TGCGCCAGCAGCAGTACATCGGGACAAAGCTCCTACAATGAGCAGTTCTTC.

The chain carries TRBV18 and TRBJ2-7; D is ambiguous. Trimming removed 5 bases from V and 3 bases from J, with 23 bases in between. The CDR3 spans 17 residues. The germline V gene has CDR1 KGHSH and CDR2 LQKENI. The CDR3 is CASSSGTGSAAYYEQYF. DNA for the CDR3: TGTGCCAGCTCATCTGGCACCGGGTCGGCGGCCTACTACGAGCAGTACTTC.

Note on this clonotype: The junction differs from germline at one of its ends, possibly a read error. The V gene is TRBV14, the J gene TRBJ2-3, with D possibly TRBD1 on 5 matching bases. The length of the CDR3 is 16 residues. The germline gives CDR1 SGHDN, CDR2 FVKESK. CDR3 nucleotide sequence: TGTGTCAGCAGCCAAGGTGACAGTCAGTCCACAGATACGCAGTGTTTT. This translates into CVSSQGDSQSTDTQCF.

With regard to this clonotype: At one of its ends the junction is not consistent with the germline gene, which may arise from a read error. The V call is TRBV12-3 or TRBV12-4, the J call TRBJ2-5, with D possibly called TRBD1 or TRBD2 (7 bases each). The CDR3 contains 14 residues. CDR3 amino acids: CASSPSGGTEIQYF. CDR3 nucleotides: TGTGCCAGCTCTCCTAGCGGAGGGACAGAGATCCAGTACTTC.

Ten or more counts support this clonotype. The chain employs TRBV10-1 and TRBJ2-2; tentatively, D is TRBD2 (5 bases). The CDR3 has 13 amino acids. CDR1 is WNHNN, CDR2 SYGVQD, per germline (reference sequence). V gave up 6 bases and J gave up 4 bases, with 9 bases separating them. For the CDR3, the DNA is TGCGCCAGCAGGAGGGATGGCACCGGGGAGCTGTTTTTT. Translating it yields CASRRDGTGELFF.

About this clonotype: A much larger clone lies one base from this, so it may be a read error. The chain recombines TRBV30 with TRBJ1-5; D call uncertain. CDR3 length: 16 residues. Germline values: CDR1 GTSNPN, CDR2 SVGIG (reference sequence). The CDR3 coding sequence is TGTGCCTGGAGTGAAGCCGGGTCAGCTAGCTATCAGCCCCAGCATTTT. Residues: CAWSEAGSASYQPQHF.

This chain uses TRBV29-1 with TRBJ2-1, with 10 nucleotides matching TRBD2. The CDR3 loop spans 14 amino acids. Per the germline V gene, CDR1 is SQVTM and CDR2 is ANQGSEA. CDR3 DNA sequence: TGCGGCGGCGTACTAGCGGGATTGTCAAATGAGCAGTTCTTC. This translates into CGGVLAGLSNEQFF.

Note on this clonotype: Just one base apart from a much larger clone, this may be a read error. A read error is likely, as this CDR3 ends without the conserved phenylalanine or tryptophan. The chain carries TRBV6-5 and TRBJ2-7; 9 bases align to TRBD2. Per germline, CDR1 MNHEY and CDR2 SVGAGI. The CDR3 spans 14 residues. V lost 7 bases and J lost 6; bases outside the gene matches: 10. The CDR3: CASMLAGGSSEQYL. The CDR3 coding sequence is TGTGCCAGCATGCTGGCGGGAGGGTCAAGCGAGCAGTACCTC.

In regard to this clonotype: The junction departs from germline at one end; a sequencing error may be responsible. The chain is built from TRBV11-2 and TRBJ2-1, with D possibly being TRBD2 (5 bases). Germline V gives CDR1 SGHAT, CDR2 FQNNGV. This CDR3 is 18 amino acids long. The CDR3 DNA is TGTGCCAGCAGCCGTATAGAAGGGAGATTAGCGAGGCCCAATGAACAGTTCTTC. Protein product: CASSRIEGRLARPNEQFF.

This clonotype showed up just a few times. This rearrangement joins TRBV6-4 to TRBJ1-6, with TRBD1 matching over 7 bases. CDR3 length: 13 residues. CDR1 is MRHNA, CDR2 SNTAGT, per germline. V was clipped by 10 bases and J by 7 bases; unmatched bases: 7. This chain's CDR3 is CAILGGTNSPLHF. CDR3 coding DNA: TGTGCCATCCTAGGGGGCACCAATTCACCCCTCCACTTT.

This clonotype was picked up many times. The V gene is TRBV6-6, the J gene TRBJ1-4; 9 bases line up with TRBD1. From germline, CDR1 is MNHNY and CDR2 SVGAGI (reference sequence). This CDR3 region has 16 residues. Trimming took 4 bases from V and 8 from J; bases not matched to a gene: 11. The CDR3: CASSSPRTGEQEKLFF. The CDR3 DNA reads TGTGCCAGCAGTTCTCCGCGGACAGGGGAACAAGAAAAACTGTTTTTT.

For this clonotype: One end of the junction is discordant with germline, which a read error may explain. The J gene is TRBJ2-4, the V gene TRBV6-6; 7 bases map to TRBD2. Germline V lookup: CDR1 MNHNY, CDR2 SVGAGI (reference sequence). The CDR3 is made up of 15 amino acids. CDR3 protein: CARSSRGLGGNIQYF. CDR3 coding DNA: TGTGCCAGGAGTTCCCGAGGACTAGGTGGGAACATTCAGTACTTC.

The rearrangement joins TRBV5-5 to TRBJ2-5; possibly TRBD1 or TRBD2 for D (6 bases each). Per germline, CDR1 SGHKS and CDR2 YYEKEE (reference sequence). This CDR3 has 16 residues. The CDR3 DNA sequence: TGTGACAGTAGCTTGCGGCGCCAGGGGAGGCAAGAGACCCAGTACTTC. Amino acids: CDSSLRRQGRQETQYF.

The chain is built from TRBV11-2 and TRBJ2-7; D remains ambiguous. Per the germline V gene, CDR1 is SGHAT and CDR2 is FQNNGV. The CDR3 spans 14 residues. V was pared by 7 bases and J by 3 bases, with 16 bases between. The CDR3 loop reads CASTLGYGGYEQYF. The CDR3 bases are TGTGCCAGCACCCTAGGGTACGGTGGCTACGAGCAGTACTTC. The variable domain in full, with the rest retrieved from reference TRBV11-2 and TRBJ2-7, is EAGVAQSPRYKIIEKRQSVAFWCNPISGHATLYWYQQILGQGPKLLIQFQNNGVVDDSQLPKDRFSAERLKGVDSTLKIQPAKLEDSAVYLCASTLGYGGYEQYFGPGTRLTVT.

The chain combines TRBV12-5 with TRBJ2-2; D not certain. This CDR3 has 16 amino acids. Trimming took 7 bases from V and 0 from J, leaving 15 bases between them. CDR1 LGHNT and CDR2 FRNRAP come from the germline V gene. CDR3 DNA: TGTGCTAGTGATTCCCCGGGCGGCTCGAACACCGGGGAGCTGTTTTTT. This gives the protein CASDSPGGSNTGELFF.